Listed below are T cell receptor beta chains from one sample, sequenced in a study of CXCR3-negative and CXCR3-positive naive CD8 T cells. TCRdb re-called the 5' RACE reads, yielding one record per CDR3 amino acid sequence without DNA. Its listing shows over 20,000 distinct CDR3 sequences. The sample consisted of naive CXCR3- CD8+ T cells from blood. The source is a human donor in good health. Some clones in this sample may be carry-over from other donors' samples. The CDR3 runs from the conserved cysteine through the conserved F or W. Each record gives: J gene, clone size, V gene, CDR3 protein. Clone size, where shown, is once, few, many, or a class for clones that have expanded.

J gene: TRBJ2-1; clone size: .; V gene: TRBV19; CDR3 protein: CASSGAGGPLVEQFF
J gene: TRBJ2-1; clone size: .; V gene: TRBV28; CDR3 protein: CASSSGRPYNEQFF
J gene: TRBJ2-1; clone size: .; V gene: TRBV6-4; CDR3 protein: CASSGFGEGSNEQFF
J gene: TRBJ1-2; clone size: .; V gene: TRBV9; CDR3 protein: CASSGETDGYTF
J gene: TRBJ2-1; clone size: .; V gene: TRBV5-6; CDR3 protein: CASSPPSGGAFEQFF
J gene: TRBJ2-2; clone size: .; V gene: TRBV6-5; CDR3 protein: CASSPDSGELFF
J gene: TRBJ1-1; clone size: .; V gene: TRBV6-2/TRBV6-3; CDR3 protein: CASSGAAEAFF
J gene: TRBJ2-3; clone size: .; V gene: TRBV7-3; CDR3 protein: CASSSIGGSSSTDTQYF
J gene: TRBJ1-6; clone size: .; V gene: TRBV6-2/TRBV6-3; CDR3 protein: CASGPSSYNSPLHF
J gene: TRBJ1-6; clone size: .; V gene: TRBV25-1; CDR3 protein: CASSEDLRGYNSPLHF
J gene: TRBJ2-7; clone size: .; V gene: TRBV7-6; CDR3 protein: CASSLEDIGRGPYEQYF
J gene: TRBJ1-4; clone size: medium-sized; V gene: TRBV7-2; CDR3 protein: CASTPTGDEKLFF
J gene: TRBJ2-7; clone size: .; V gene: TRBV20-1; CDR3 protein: CSARDTVTSDYEQYF
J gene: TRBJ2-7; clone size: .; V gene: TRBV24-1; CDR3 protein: CATSDLRGGEQYF
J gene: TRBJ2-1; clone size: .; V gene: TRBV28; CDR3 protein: CASSLAGSNNEQFF
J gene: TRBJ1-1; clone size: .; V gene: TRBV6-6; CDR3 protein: CASSHRVDPAFF
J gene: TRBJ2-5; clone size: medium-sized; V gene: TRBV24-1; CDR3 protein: CATSDWDQETQYF
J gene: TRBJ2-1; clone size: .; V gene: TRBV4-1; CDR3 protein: CASSQEFRGDNEQFF
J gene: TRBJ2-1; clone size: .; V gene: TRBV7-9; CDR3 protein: CASSPWAVSEQFF
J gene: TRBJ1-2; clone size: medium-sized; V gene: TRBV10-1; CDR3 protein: CASSVISWGYGYTF
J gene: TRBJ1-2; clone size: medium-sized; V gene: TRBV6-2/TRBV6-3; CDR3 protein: CASSLGQGIYGYTF
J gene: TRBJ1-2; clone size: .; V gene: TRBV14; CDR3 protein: CASSQGRTSGAGYTF
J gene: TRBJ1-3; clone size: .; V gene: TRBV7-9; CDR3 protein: CASSYPISGNTIYF
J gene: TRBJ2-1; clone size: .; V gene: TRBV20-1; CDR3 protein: CSVPPLAGDYNEQFF
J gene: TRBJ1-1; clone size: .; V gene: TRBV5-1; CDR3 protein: CASSLDPNTEAFF
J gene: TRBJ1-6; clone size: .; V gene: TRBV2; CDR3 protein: CASRGSSYNSPLHF
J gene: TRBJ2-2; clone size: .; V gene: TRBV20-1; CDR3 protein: CSARDFIAVAGGSPTGELFF
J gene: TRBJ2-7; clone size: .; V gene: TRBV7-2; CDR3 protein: CASSFYRGDYEQYF
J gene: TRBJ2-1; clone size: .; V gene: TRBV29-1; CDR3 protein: CSVRDSYNEQFF
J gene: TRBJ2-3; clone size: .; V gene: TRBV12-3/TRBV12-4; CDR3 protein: CANKLRGHSTDTQYF
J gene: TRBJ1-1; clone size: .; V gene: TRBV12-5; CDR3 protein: CASGFLVHGTGGVGGTEAFF